This T cell receptor gamma chain emerged from a study of Vδ1+ human thymocytes. V was clipped by 1 base and J by 1 base; unmatched bases: 16. CDR1 is EGSTGY, CDR2 YDSYTSSV, per germline. The CDR3 length is 18 residues. Study-wide findings and caveats: Thymic delta-chain repertoires held approximately 20% Vdelta2 sequences and few Vdelta3, despite high sort purity. TRG sequences recurred across donors, whereas TRD sequences stayed essentially private. Thymic TRG and TRD repertoires appeared highly polyclonal, with Gaussian CDR3 length distributions.

Remarks on this clone: Its specificity is not known.

Alphabeta T cells were depleted, then CD3+ Vdelta1+ Vdelta2- thymocytes were FACS-sorted. Vdelta1+ thymocyte sorts reached between about 97% and 99.6% purity. RNA was extracted from the cells and then reverse transcribed. Pooled V-gene forward primers with one constant-region reverse primer generated the CDR3 amplicons by multiplex PCR. TCRdb re-called the multiplex PCR reads using CATT. The table lists 25,000 to 35,000 gamma-chain clones, over 15% of them singletons. The receptor was derived from a boy in the first two years of life who had congenital heart surgery. V and J are TRGV4 and TRGJ1 or TRGJ2. The source material was Vdelta1+ gamma-delta thymocytes from the thymus. Subset in this sample: FACS-sorted CD3+ TCRalphabeta- TCRVdelta1+ TCRVdelta2- thymocytes. The CDR3 is CATWDGPTTSYNYYKKLF. The DNA of the CDR3 is TGTGCCACCTGGGATGGCCCTACCACCTCTTACAATTATTATAAGAAACTCTTT.